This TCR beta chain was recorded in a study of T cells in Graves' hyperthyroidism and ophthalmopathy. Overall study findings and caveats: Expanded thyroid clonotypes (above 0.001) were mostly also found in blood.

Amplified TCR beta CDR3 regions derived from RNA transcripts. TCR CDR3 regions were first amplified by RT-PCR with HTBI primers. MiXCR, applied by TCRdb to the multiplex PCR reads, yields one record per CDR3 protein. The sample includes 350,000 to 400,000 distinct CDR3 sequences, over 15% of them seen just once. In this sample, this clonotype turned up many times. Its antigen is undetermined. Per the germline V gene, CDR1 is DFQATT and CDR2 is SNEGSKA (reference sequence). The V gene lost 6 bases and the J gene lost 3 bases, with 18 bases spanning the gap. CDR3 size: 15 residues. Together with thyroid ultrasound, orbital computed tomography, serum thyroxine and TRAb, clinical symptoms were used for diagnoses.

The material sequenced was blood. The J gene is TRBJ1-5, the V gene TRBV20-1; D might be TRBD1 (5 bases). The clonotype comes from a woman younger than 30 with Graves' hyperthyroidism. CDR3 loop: CSANPIGGTNQPQHF. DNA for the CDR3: TGCAGTGCAAACCCCATCGGAGGGACCAATCAGCCCCAGCATTTT.